Below are 5 T cell receptor beta chains sequenced from a single sample in a study of CD8+CD57+ T cells in acquired aplastic anemia (dated by TCRdb to 2016 to 2019). Flow cytometry had shown CD8+CD57+ cell expansion in the patients selected for sequencing. Sequencing instrument: Illumina HiSeq 2000. Genomic DNA served as template for TCR beta VDJ combination and CDR3 sequence profiling. In TCRdb, the public reads were trimmed at Q25 with fastp and aligned with MiXCR, with productive beta chains retained. Every entry covers one CDR3 protein and lists the most common genes and DNA from its rows. The sample profile shows about 160,000 distinct CDR3 sequences; roughly 48% of them were found once. Together, the top ten hold about 3% of the sample. Sequencing was performed on sorted CD4+, CD8+, or CD8+CD57+ T cells (not recorded which) from PBMCs. The receptors shown here come from a human donor with aplastic anemia.

This clonotype was counted many times. V gene TRBV11-2 combines with J gene TRBJ2-3; tentative D call: TRBD2 (6 bases). CDR1 is SGHAT, CDR2 FQNNGV, per germline. V lost 2 bases to trimming and J lost 10 bases, with 25 bases between them. CDR3 length equals 17 residues. The chain's CDR3 is CASSLFARPRLDSAQYF. In DNA form, the CDR3 reads TGTGCCAGCAGCTTATTTGCTCGGCCTAGACTAGATTCCGCGCAGTATTTT.

This chain joins TRBV6-4 and TRBJ2-2; tentative D call: TRBD1 (6 bases). V was clipped by 8 bases and J by 4 bases, with 14 bases between them. The CDR3 length is 14 residues. CDR1 and CDR2 (germline): MRHNA, SNTAGT. Here the CDR3 DNA reads TGTGCCAGCTCTCAGGGGCGTAGCACCGGGGAGCTGTTTTTT. Residues: CASSQGRSTGELFF.

In this sample, this clonotype turned up once. Just one base apart from a much larger clone, this may be a read error. The chain uses TRBV19 and TRBJ2-1, with D perhaps matching TRBD2 (5 bases). In germline, CDR1 is LNHDA, CDR2 SQIVND (reference sequence). The CDR3 is 16 residues long. CDR3 sequence reads: CARSIRRSLTPHEQFF. CDR3 in DNA: TGTGCCCGTAGTATAAGGAGGAGTTTGACCCCGCATGAGCAGTTCTTC.

This chain uses TRBV7-9 with TRBJ1-1; D is ambiguous. CDR1 SEHNR and CDR2 FQNEAQ come from the germline V gene (reference sequence). Trimming left V 4 bases short and J 0 bases short, with 6 bases between. This CDR3 contains 13 residues. This CDR3 is CASSYQLNTEAFF. As DNA, the CDR3 is TGTGCCAGCAGCTATCAGTTGAACACTGAAGCTTTCTTT.

This clonotype was observed at least ten times. The V and J genes are TRBV5-6 and TRBJ1-3, with no clear D. V shed 0 bases and J shed 6 bases, with 13 bases lying between them. CDR3 length: 15 amino acids. Germline-derived CDR1 and CDR2 are SGHDT and YYEEEE. The CDR3 coding sequence is TGTGCCAGCAGCTTGGGGGAGGCGCTTGCAAACACCATATATTTT. Its translation is CASSLGEALANTIYF.